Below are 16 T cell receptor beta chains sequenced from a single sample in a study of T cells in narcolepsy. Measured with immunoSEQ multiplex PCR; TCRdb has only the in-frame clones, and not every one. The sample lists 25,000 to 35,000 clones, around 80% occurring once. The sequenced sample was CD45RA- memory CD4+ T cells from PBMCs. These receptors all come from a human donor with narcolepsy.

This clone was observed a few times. The CDR3: CASSRDTISNEQFF. As DNA, the CDR3 is TGCGCCAGCAGCCGGGATACGATTTCGAATGAGCAGTTCTTC. The chain joins TRBV5-1 to TRBJ2-1; a possible D gene is TRBD2 (5 bases). V was pared by 4 bases and J by 7 bases, with 15 bases between. Germline V gene data show CDR1 as SGHRS and CDR2 as YFSETQ. This CDR3 comprises 14 residues.

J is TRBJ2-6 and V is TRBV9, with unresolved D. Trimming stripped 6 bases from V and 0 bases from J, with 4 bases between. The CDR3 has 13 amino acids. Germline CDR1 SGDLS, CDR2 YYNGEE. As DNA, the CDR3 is TGTGCCAGCACCCGCTCTGGGGCCAACGTCCTGACTTTC. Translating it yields CASTRSGANVLTF.

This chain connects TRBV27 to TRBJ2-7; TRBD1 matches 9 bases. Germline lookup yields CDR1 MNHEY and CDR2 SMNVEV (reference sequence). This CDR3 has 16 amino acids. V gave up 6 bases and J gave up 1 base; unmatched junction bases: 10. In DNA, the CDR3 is TGTGCCAGCAGCAGACAGCGGACAGGGGATTCCTACGAGCAGTACTTC. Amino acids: CASSRQRTGDSYEQYF.

The CDR3 reads CASSGQLAGLNNEQFF. The CDR3 region has the DNA TGCGCCAGCAGCGGCCAACTAGCGGGCCTAAACAATGAGCAGTTCTTC. The rearrangement uses TRBV5-1 and TRBJ2-1; 9 bases line up with TRBD2. Trimming at V came to 4 bases and at J to 5 bases, leaving 10 bases not matched to a gene. CDR3 size: 16 residues. Germline V gene lookup returns CDR1 SGHRS and CDR2 YFSETQ.

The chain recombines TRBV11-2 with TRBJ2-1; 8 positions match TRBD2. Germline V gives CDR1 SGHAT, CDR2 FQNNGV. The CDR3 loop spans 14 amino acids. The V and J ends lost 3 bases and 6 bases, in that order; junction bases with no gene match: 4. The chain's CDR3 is CASSFVGTSNEQFF. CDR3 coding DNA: TGTGCCAGCAGCTTTGTTGGGACTAGCAATGAGCAGTTCTTC.

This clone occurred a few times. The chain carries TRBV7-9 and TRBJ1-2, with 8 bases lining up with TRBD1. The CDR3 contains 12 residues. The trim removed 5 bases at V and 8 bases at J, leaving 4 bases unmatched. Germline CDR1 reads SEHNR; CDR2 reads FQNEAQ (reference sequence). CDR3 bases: TGTGCCAGCAGCCGTGGACAGGGCGGCTACACCTTC. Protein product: CASSRGQGGYTF.

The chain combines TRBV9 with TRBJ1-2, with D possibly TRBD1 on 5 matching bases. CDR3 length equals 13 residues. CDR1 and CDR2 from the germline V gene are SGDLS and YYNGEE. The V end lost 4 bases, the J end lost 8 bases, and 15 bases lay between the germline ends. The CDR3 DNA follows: TGTGCCAGCAGCATGCGGGGACCGGAAGGCTACACCTTC. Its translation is CASSMRGPEGYTF.

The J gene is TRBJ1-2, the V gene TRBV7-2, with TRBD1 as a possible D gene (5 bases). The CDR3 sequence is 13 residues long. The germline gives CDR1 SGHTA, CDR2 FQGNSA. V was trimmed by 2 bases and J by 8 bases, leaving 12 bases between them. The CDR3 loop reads CASSLFGAEGYTF. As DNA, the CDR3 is TGTGCCAGCAGCTTATTCGGGGCAGAGGGCTACACCTTC.

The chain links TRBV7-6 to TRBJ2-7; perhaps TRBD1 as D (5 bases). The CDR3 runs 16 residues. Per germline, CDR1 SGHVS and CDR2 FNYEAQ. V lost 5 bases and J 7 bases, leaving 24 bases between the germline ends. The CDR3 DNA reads TGTGCCAGCAGCCCCTTAGGGCCGATCTTATCAGGGGAGCAGTACTTC. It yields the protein CASSPLGPILSGEQYF.

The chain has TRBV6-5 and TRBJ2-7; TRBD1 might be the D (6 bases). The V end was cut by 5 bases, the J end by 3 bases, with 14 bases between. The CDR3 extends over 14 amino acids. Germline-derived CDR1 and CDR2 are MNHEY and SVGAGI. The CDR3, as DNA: TGTGCCAGCAGTCTCAGGACAGAGCGCTACGAGCAGTACTTC. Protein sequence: CASSLRTERYEQYF.

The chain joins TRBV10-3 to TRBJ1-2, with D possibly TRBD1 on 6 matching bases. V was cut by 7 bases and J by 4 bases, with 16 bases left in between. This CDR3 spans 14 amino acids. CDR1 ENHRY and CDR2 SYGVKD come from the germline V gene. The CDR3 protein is CAIKSGAETYGYTF. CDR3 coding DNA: TGTGCCATCAAATCAGGGGCAGAGACCTATGGCTACACCTTC.

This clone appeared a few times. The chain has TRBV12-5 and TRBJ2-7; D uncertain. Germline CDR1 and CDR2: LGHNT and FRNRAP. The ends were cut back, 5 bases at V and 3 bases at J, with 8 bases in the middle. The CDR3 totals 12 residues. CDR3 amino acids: CASGANYYEQYF. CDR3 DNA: TGTGCTAGTGGTGCAAACTACTACGAGCAGTACTTC.

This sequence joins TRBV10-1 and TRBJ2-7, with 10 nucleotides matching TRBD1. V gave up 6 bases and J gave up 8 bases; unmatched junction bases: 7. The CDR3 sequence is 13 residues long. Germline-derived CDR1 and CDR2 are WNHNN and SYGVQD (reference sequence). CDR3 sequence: CASRARTGGQQYF. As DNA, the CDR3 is TGCGCCAGCAGGGCTCGGACAGGGGGACAGCAGTACTTC.

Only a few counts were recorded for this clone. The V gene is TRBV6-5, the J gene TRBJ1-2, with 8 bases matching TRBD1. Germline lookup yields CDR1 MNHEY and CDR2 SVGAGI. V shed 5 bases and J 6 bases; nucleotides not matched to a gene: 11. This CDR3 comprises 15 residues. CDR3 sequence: CASSPGTGLGDGYTF. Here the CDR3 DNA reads TGTGCCAGCAGTCCCGGGACAGGATTAGGCGATGGCTACACCTTC.

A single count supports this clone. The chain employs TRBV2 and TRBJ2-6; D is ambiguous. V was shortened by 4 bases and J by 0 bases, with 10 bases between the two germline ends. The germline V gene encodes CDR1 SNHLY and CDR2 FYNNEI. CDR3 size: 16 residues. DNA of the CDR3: TGTGCCAGCAGTGTCGTAGGACGCTCTGGGGCCAACGTCCTGACTTTC. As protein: CASSVVGRSGANVLTF.

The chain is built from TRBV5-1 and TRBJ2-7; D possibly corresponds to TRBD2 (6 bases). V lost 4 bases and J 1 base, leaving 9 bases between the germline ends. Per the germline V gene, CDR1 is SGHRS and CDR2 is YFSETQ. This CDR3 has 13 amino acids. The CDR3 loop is CASSQDYSYEQYF. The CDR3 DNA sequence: TGCGCCAGCAGCCAGGACTATTCCTACGAGCAGTACTTC.